What follows describes a single T cell receptor (beta chain). The entry originates in a study of blood T cell repertoires in COVID-19. In the study overall: Acute and convalescent COVID-19 samples came from the United States, Italy and Spain. Nucleic acid was either cDNA or gDNA, and it came from T cells, B-cell-depleted T cells, or PBMCs.

Per the authors' pipeline: Researchers report that nucleated cell counts were estimated from reference gene primer amplification. Here immunoSEQ multiplex PCR was the method, and the copy in TCRdb shows in-frame clones only, minus some. V, J and clone size are taken as reported in that table, and D and trimming were inferred from the DNA itself. The table records around 100,000 clones, around 81% of them present only once. The TCR originated in a man aged 45-65 years with active or convalescent COVID-19. Specimen: peripheral blood.

CDR3 coding DNA: TGTGCCAGCAGCATCGGGACTTACAATGAGCAGTTCTTC. Protein product: CASSIGTYNEQFF. This chain joins TRBV9 and TRBJ2-1; TRBD2 is a possible D gene (6 bases). Germline V CDR1 and CDR2: SGDLS, YYNGEE. The CDR3 has 13 residues. Trimming shortened V by 4 bases and J by 4 bases, and 9 bases separated the two germline ends.